This TCR beta chain was obtained from a study of T cell responses to AZD1222 COVID-19 vaccine. Germline lookup yields CDR1 KGHSH and CDR2 LQKENI. Trimming stripped 6 bases from V and 8 bases from J, with 16 bases between. The CDR3 loop spans 13 amino acids. Using immunoSEQ multiplex PCR, the repertoire was profiled, and TCRdb retains in-frame clones only, with some absent. The sample has 200,000 or so clones, 90% to 95% seen once. This sequence joins TRBV18 and TRBJ1-2; possible D gene TRBD1, 5 bases. The source is an adult in good health. This specimen consisted of peripheral blood, obtained on day 0 of MenACWY control vaccination. CDR3: CASSLGTRGGYTF. CDR3 DNA sequence: TGTGCCAGCTCTTTGGGGACCCGCGGAGGCTACACCTTC.